This TCR beta chain was captured by sequencing in a study of cytomegalovirus exposure and HLA in healthy donors. The V gene lost 2 bases and the J gene lost 11 bases, with 6 bases spanning the gap. Germline-derived CDR1 and CDR2 are MNHNY and SVGAGI (reference sequence). This CDR3 has 11 amino acids. In the PCR, 60 Vbeta and 13 Jbeta primers were used. Libraries were prepared by immunoSEQ multiplex PCR; TCRdb keeps only in-frame clonotypes and omits some of them. This table holds 200,000 or so clones, almost 85% found once. The chain carries TRBV6-6 and TRBJ1-4, with unresolved D. The source material was PBMCs. The clonotype comes from a boy aged 5-17 years in good health and CMV-seronegative. In nucleotides, the CDR3 is TGTGCCAGCAGTTACACGGGGAAACTGTTTTTT. Its protein is CASSYTGKLFF.